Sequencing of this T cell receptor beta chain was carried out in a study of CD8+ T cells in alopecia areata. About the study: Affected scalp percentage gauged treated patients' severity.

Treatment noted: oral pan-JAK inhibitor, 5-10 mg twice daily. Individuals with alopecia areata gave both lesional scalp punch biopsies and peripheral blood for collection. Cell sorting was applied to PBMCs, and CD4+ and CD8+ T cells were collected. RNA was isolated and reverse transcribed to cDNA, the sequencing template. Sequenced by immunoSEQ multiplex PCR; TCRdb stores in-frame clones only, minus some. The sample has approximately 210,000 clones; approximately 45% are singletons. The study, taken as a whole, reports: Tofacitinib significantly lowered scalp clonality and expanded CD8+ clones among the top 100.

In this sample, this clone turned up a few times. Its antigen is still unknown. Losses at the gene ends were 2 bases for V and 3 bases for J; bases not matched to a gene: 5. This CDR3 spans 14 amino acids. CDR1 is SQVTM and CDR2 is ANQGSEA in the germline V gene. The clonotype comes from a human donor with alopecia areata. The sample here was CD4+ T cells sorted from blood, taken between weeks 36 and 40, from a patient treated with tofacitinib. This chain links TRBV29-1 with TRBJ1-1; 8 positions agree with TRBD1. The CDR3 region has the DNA TGCAGCGTTGAATCCCAGGGGGCGTACACTGAAGCTTTCTTT. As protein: CSVESQGAYTEAFF.